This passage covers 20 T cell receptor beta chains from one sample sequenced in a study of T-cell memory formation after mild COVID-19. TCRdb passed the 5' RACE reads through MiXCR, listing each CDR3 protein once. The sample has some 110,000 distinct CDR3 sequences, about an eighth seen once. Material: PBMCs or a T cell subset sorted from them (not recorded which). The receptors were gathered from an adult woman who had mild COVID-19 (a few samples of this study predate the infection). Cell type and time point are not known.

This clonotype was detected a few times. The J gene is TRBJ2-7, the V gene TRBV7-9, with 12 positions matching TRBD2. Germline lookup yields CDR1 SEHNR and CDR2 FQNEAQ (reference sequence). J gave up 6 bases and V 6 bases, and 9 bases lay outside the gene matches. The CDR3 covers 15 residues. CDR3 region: CASSSTSGGSVEQYF. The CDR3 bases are TGTGCCAGCAGTTCGACTAGCGGGGGTTCCGTCGAGCAGTACTTC.

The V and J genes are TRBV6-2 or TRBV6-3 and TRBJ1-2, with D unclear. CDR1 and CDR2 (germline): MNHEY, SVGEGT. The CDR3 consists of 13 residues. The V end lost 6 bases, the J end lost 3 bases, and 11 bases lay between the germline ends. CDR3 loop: CASRRDGYYGYTF. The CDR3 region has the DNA TGTGCCAGCAGGCGAGACGGGTACTATGGCTACACCTTC.

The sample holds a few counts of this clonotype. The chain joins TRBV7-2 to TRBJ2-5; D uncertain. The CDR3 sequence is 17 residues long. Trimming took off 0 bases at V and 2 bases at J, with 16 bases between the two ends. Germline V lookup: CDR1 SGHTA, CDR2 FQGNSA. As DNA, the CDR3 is TGTGCCAGCAGCTTAGCACCCCACCTTTATGGTCAAGAGACCCAGTACTTC. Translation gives CASSLAPHLYGQETQYF. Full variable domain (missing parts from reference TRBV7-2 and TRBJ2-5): GAGVSQSPSNKVTEKGKDVELRCDPISGHTALYWYRQSLGQGLEFLIYFQGNSAPDKSGLPSDRFSAERTGGSVSTLTIQRTQQEDSAVYLCASSLAPHLYGQETQYFGPGTRLLVL.

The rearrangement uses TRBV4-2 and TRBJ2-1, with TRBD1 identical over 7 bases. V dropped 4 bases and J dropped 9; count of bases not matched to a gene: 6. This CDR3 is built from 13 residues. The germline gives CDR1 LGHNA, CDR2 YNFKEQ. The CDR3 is CASSPGQAGEQFF. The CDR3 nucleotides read TGTGCCAGCAGCCCCGGACAGGCCGGTGAGCAGTTCTTC.

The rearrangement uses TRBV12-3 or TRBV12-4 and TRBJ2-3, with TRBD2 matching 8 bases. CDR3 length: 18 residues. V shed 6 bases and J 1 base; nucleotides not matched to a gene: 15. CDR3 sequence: CASSPKRGGLARTDTQYF. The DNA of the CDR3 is TGTGCCAGCAGCCCCAAACGGGGGGGCCTGGCCCGCACAGATACGCAGTATTTT.

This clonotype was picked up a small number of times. This CDR3 reads CASSYPGGNEQYF. The DNA of the CDR3 is TGTGCCAGCAGCTACCCAGGGGGAAACGAGCAGTACTTC. The chain carries TRBV7-9 and TRBJ2-7; 7 nucleotides align to TRBD1. The CDR3 is 13 residues long. In germline, CDR1 is SEHNR, CDR2 FQNEAQ (reference sequence). With V trimmed by 4 bases and J by 5 bases, 5 bases remained unmatched.

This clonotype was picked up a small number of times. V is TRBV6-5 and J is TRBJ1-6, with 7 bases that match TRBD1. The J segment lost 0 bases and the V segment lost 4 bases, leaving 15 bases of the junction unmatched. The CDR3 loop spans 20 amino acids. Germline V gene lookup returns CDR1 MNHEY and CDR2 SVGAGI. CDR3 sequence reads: CASSSSPQRDRSSYNSPLHF. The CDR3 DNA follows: TGTGCCAGCAGTTCCTCCCCGCAGCGGGACAGAAGCTCCTATAATTCACCCCTCCACTTT.

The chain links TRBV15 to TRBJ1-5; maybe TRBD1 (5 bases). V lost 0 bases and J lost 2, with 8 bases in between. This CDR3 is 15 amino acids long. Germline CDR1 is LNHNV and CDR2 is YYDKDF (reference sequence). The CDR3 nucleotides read TGTGCCACCAGCAGAGATCTACAGGGCAATCAGCCCCAGCATTTT. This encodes CATSRDLQGNQPQHF.

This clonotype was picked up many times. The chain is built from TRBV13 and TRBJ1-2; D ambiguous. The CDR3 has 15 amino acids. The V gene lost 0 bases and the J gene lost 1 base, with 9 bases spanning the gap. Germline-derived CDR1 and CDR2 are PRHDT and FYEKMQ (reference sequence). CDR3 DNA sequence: TGTGCCAGCAGCTTAGGGTCCTCTCTTAACTATGGCTACACCTTC. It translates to CASSLGSSLNYGYTF.

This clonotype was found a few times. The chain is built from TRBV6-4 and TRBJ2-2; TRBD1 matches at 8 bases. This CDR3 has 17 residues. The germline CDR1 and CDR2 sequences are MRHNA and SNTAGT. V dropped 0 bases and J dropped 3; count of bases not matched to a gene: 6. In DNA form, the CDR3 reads TGTGCCAGCAGTGACTCGTATCAGGGGGCTGACACCGGGGAGCTGTTTTTT. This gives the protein CASSDSYQGADTGELFF.

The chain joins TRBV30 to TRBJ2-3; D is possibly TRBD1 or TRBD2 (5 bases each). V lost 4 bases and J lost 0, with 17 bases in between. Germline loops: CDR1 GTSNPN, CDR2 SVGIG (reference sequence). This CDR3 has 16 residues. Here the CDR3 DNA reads TGTGCCTGGAACGGGGACGAGGAACCTAGCACAGATACGCAGTATTTT. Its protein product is CAWNGDEEPSTDTQYF.

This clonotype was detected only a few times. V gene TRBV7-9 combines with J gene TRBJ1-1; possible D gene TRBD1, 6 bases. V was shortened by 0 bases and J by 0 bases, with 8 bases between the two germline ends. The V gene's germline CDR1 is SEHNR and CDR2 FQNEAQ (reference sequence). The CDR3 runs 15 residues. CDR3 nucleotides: TGTGCCAGCAGCTTAGCTCAGGGGATGAACACTGAAGCTTTCTTT. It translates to CASSLAQGMNTEAFF.

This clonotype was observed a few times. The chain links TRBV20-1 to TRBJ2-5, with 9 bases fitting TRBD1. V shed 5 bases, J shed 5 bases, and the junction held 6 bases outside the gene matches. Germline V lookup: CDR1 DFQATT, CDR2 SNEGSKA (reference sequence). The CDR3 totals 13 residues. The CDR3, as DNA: TGCAGTGCTGAAGGGACAGGGATTGAGACCCAGTACTTC. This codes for CSAEGTGIETQYF.

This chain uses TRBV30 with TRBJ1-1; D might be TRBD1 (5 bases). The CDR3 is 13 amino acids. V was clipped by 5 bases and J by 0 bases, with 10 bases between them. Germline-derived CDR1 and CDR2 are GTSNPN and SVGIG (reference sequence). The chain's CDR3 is CAWADSLNTEAFF. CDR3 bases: TGTGCCTGGGCCGACAGCCTGAACACTGAAGCTTTCTTT.

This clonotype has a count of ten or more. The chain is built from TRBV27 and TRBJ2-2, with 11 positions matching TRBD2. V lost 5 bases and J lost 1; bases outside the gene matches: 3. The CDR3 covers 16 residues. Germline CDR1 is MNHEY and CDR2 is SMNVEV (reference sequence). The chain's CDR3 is CASSPGLAVNTGELFF. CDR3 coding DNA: TGTGCCAGCAGTCCGGGACTAGCGGTGAACACCGGGGAGCTGTTTTTT.

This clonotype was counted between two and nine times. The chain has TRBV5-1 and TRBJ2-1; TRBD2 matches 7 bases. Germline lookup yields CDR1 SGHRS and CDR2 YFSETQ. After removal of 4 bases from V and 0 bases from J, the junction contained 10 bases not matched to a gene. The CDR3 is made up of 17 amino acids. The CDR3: CASSLEREGVSYNEQFF. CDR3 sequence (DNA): TGCGCCAGCAGCCTAGAGCGGGAAGGTGTCTCCTACAATGAGCAGTTCTTC.

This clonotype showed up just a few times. In nucleotides, the CDR3 is TGTGCCAGCAGCTTAAACGTGGGGGCGGCAGTCCAAATGAACACTGAAGCTTTCTTT. It yields the protein CASSLNVGAAVQMNTEAFF. The genes are TRBV7-3 and TRBJ1-1, with a weak D call TRBD1 (6 bases). V was cut by 1 base and J by 0 bases, with 21 bases left in between. Germline V gene sequence: CDR1 SGHTA, CDR2 FQGTGA. CDR3 length: 19 amino acids.

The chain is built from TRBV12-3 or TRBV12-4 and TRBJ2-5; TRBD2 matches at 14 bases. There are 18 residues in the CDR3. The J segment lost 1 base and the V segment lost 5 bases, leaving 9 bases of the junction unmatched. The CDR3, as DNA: TGTGCCAGCAGTCCCGGACTAGCGGGAGGTGGGGCCCAAGAGACCCAGTACTTC. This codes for CASSPGLAGGGAQETQYF.

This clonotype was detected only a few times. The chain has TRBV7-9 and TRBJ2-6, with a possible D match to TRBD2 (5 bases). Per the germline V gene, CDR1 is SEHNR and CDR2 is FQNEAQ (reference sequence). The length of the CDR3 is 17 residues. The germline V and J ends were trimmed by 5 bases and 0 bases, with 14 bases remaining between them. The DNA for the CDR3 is TGTGCCAGCAGCAAACTCGGGGAGAGCTCTGGGGCCAACGTCCTGACTTTC. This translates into CASSKLGESSGANVLTF.

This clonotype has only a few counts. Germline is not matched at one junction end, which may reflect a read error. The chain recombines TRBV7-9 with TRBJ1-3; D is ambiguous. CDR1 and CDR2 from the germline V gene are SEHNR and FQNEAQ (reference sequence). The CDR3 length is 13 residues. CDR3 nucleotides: TGTGCCAGCACGTTAGATTCTGCAAACACCATATATTTT. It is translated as CASTLDSANTIYF.